Below, 11 T cell receptor beta chains from the same sample are listed, as sequenced in a study of blood T cell repertoires in COVID-19. Measured with immunoSEQ multiplex PCR; TCRdb has only the in-frame clones, and not every one. In the table there are about 270,000 clones, 85% to 90% of which are singletons. The sample comprised peripheral blood. The receptor source for this set is a human donor in a cohort sampled during active COVID-19.

The chain joins TRBV19 to TRBJ2-5; TRBD2 is a possible D gene (6 bases). The ends were cut back, 4 bases at V and 5 bases at J, with 14 bases in the middle. This CDR3 spans 14 amino acids. The germline V gene encodes CDR1 LNHDA and CDR2 SQIVND (reference sequence). The CDR3 region has the DNA TGTGCCAGTAGTACTTCTAGCGTCTATGAGACCCAGTACTTC. It codes for CASSTSSVYETQYF.

This chain uses TRBV2 with TRBJ1-4; D gene unclear. Germline V gives CDR1 SNHLY, CDR2 FYNNEI. Trimming took off 6 bases at V and 3 bases at J, with 11 bases between the two ends. The CDR3 totals 14 residues. The CDR3 protein is CASRRHSANEKLFF. The CDR3 DNA is TGTGCCAGCAGGAGACACTCAGCTAATGAAAAACTGTTTTTT.

The chain uses TRBV2 and TRBJ2-1; D is perhaps TRBD2 (6 bases). The CDR3 length is 14 residues. Trimming removed 6 bases at V and 5 bases at J, with 14 bases between. Germline CDR1 and CDR2: SNHLY and FYNNEI. The CDR3 is CASRVSEGHNEQFF. Here the CDR3 DNA reads TGTGCCAGCAGGGTCTCGGAGGGTCACAATGAGCAGTTCTTC.

This chain joins TRBV11-2 and TRBJ1-1, with D unresolved. This CDR3 contains 16 residues. Germline loops: CDR1 SGHAT, CDR2 FQNNGV. Between the trimmed V and J ends, which lost 5 bases and 8 bases, there was a span of 24 bases. The DNA for the CDR3 is TGTGCCAGCAGCCTTAGAACGGCAGGTGGGCCCCGGGAAGCTTTCTTT. Translation: CASSLRTAGGPREAFF.

This clone was observed a few times. The chain has TRBV27 and TRBJ1-1, with 11 bases lining up with TRBD1. The V and J ends lost 4 bases and 11 bases, in that order; junction bases with no gene match: 12. CDR3 length: 15 residues. Germline V gene lookup returns CDR1 MNHEY and CDR2 SMNVEV (reference sequence). CDR3 nucleotides: TGTGCCAGCAGTTCACTTTCCGGGACAGGGGGTGAGGCTTTCTTT. The encoded protein is CASSSLSGTGGEAFF.

The genes are TRBV6-1 and TRBJ2-1, with D possibly matching TRBD2 (5 bases). Germline CDR1 reads MNHNS; CDR2 reads SASEGT. V lost 1 base and J 7 bases, leaving 8 bases between the germline ends. The CDR3 consists of 13 residues. DNA of the CDR3: TGTGCCAGCAGTGAAGTCAGGAGGAATGAGCAGTTCTTC. It specifies CASSEVRRNEQFF.

The V and J genes are TRBV7-8 and TRBJ1-4, with 8 bases matching TRBD1. The length of the CDR3 is 13 residues. Germline values: CDR1 SGHVS, CDR2 FQNEAQ. The V gene end was trimmed by 4 bases and the J gene end by 7 bases; junction bases not matched to a gene: 2. The CDR3 coding sequence is TGTGCCAGCAGCTCAGGGGGCTCTGAAAAACTGTTTTTT. It translates to CASSSGGSEKLFF. The full variable domain, with the rest looked up from reference TRBV7-8 and TRBJ1-4, is GAGVSQSPRYKVAKRGQDVALRCDPISGHVSLFWYQQALGQGPEFLTYFQNEAQLDKSGLPSDRFFAERPEGSVSTLKIQRTQQEDSAVYLCASSSGGSEKLFFGSGTQLSVL.

In its sample, this clone was seen once. V is TRBV18 and J is TRBJ2-7; tentatively, D is TRBD1 (6 bases). This CDR3 has 14 amino acids. Germline V gives CDR1 KGHSH, CDR2 LQKENI. Between the trimmed V and J ends, which lost 2 bases and 6 bases, there was a span of 14 bases. For the CDR3, the DNA is TGTGCCAGCTCACCAAATGGGGGCAGAAGCGAGCAGTACTTC. Translation: CASSPNGGRSEQYF.

This clone was recorded only once. This chain's CDR3 is CASSRGTSGYNEQFF. CDR3 sequence (DNA): TGTGCCAGCAGCCGCGGGACTAGCGGATACAATGAGCAGTTCTTC. This chain links TRBV28 with TRBJ2-1; TRBD2 matches 11 bases. The CDR3 consists of 15 residues. The germline V gene has CDR1 MDHEN and CDR2 SYDVKM. J lost 4 bases, V lost 6 bases, and 5 bases had no gene match.

This chain links TRBV28 with TRBJ2-2; 7 bases align to TRBD1. The CDR3 is 17 residues long. The V and J ends lost 9 bases and 0 bases, in that order; junction bases with no gene match: 13. In germline, CDR1 is MDHEN, CDR2 SYDVKM. CDR3 amino acids: CASEGARTAANTGELFF. In DNA form, the CDR3 reads TGTGCCAGTGAGGGGGCGCGGACAGCGGCGAACACCGGGGAGCTGTTTTTT.

V usage is TRBV18 and J usage is TRBJ2-1, with TRBD1 matching over 7 bases. The CDR3 consists of 16 residues. Losses at the gene ends were 5 bases for V and 6 bases for J; bases not matched to a gene: 13. Germline V gene data show CDR1 as KGHSH and CDR2 as LQKENI. The CDR3 spells CASSNQRGGVGNEQFF. The CDR3 DNA follows: TGTGCCAGCTCAAATCAGAGAGGGGGCGTAGGCAATGAGCAGTTCTTC. The complete variable domain, with remaining parts taken from reference TRBV18 and TRBJ2-1, reads NAGVMQNPRHLVRRRGQEARLRCSPMKGHSHVYWYRQLPEEGLKFMVYLQKENIIDESGMPKERFSAEFPKEGPSILRIQQVVRGDSAAYFCASSNQRGGVGNEQFFGPGTRLTVL.